Listed below are T cell receptor beta chains from one sample, sequenced in a study of T cell changes during pregnancy in multiple sclerosis. Libraries were prepared by immunoSEQ multiplex PCR; TCRdb keeps only in-frame clonotypes and omits some of them. The table shows 80,000 to 130,000 clones, with approximately 90% occurring only once. Sequenced here: peripheral blood, sampled in the second trimester of pregnancy. These receptors were collected from a female donor with multiple sclerosis, enrolled in a pregnancy study. Each CDR3 is given with its conserved first and last residue. The order of the fields is clone size, D gene, J gene, V gene, CDR3 DNA, CDR3 protein. D genes are given only for firm matches. Clone sizes are given selectively: once, few, many, or a class where the clone is expanded.

abundance: .; d_gene: .; j_gene: TRBJ2-7; v_gene: TRBV12-1; CDR3nt: TGTGCCAGCAGCTCCGACCTGACTAGCGGAAATTACGAGCAGTACTTC; CDR3aa: CASSSDLTSGNYEQYF
abundance: .; d_gene: TRBD1; j_gene: TRBJ1-2; v_gene: TRBV11-2; CDR3nt: TGTGCCAGCAGCTTAGAGACAGGGGGGGACTATGGCTACACCTTC; CDR3aa: CASSLETGGDYGYTF
abundance: .; d_gene: TRBD2; j_gene: TRBJ2-3; v_gene: TRBV7-9; CDR3nt: TGTGCCAGCAGCACCCGGACTAGCGGAACTAGCACAGATACGCAGTATTTT; CDR3aa: CASSTRTSGTSTDTQYF
abundance: .; d_gene: TRBD1; j_gene: TRBJ2-2; v_gene: TRBV6-5; CDR3nt: TGTGCCAGCAGGCCAGGGGGCTCCACCGGGGAGCTGTTTTTT; CDR3aa: CASRPGGSTGELFF
abundance: .; d_gene: .; j_gene: TRBJ1-2; v_gene: TRBV5-6; CDR3nt: TGTGCCAGCAGCTTGGCGGCCAGGTTAGCTAACTATGGCTACACCTTC; CDR3aa: CASSLAARLANYGYTF
abundance: once; d_gene: TRBD2; j_gene: TRBJ2-1; v_gene: TRBV27; CDR3nt: TGTGCCAGCAGCCTAGGGACTAGCGGGTCCTACAATGAGCAGTTCTTC; CDR3aa: CASSLGTSGSYNEQFF
abundance: once; d_gene: TRBD1; j_gene: TRBJ1-2; v_gene: TRBV19; CDR3nt: TGTGCCAGTAGTCGCGACGACAGGGTTCCTAACTATGGCTACACCTTC; CDR3aa: CASSRDDRVPNYGYTF
abundance: .; d_gene: .; j_gene: TRBJ1-2; v_gene: TRBV15; CDR3nt: TGTGCCACCAGCCTAGGTTTGCGACAGTCATCTCCCTATGGCTACACCTTC; CDR3aa: CATSLGLRQSSPYGYTF
abundance: .; d_gene: .; j_gene: TRBJ2-2; v_gene: TRBV2; CDR3nt: TGTGCCAGCAGCGAGGGGATAGCGGCTTCCGGGGAGCTGTTTTTT; CDR3aa: CASSEGIAASGELFF
abundance: .; d_gene: TRBD1; j_gene: TRBJ1-1; v_gene: TRBV5-6; CDR3nt: TGTGCCAGCAGCCCATTAGGGACAGATACTCACAGGGCTTTCTTT; CDR3aa: CASSPLGTDTHRAFF
abundance: .; d_gene: TRBD1; j_gene: TRBJ2-6; v_gene: TRBV9; CDR3nt: TGTGCCAGCAGCGTACCACCGGGACAGGGCCCTCCTGGGGCCAACGTCCTGACTTTC; CDR3aa: CASSVPPGQGPPGANVLTF
abundance: .; d_gene: .; j_gene: TRBJ1-2; v_gene: TRBV5-4; CDR3nt: TGTGCCAGCAGCTTTACTGCTAATGGCTACACCTTC; CDR3aa: CASSFTANGYTF
abundance: few; d_gene: .; j_gene: TRBJ1-2; v_gene: TRBV7-9; CDR3nt: TGTGCCAGCAGCTCGAAGACAGAAACCTTTTATGGCTACACCTTC; CDR3aa: CASSSKTETFYGYTF
abundance: once; d_gene: .; j_gene: TRBJ2-1; v_gene: TRBV7-5; CDR3nt: TGTGTCAGAAGCTTAGTACTAGCGGGAGGGAATGAGCAGTTCTTC; CDR3aa: CVRSLVLAGGNEQFF
abundance: .; d_gene: .; j_gene: TRBJ1-3; v_gene: TRBV19; CDR3nt: TGTGCCAGTAGTGTCGGGTCCCACTCTGGAAACACCATATATTTT; CDR3aa: CASSVGSHSGNTIYF
abundance: .; d_gene: .; j_gene: TRBJ1-2; v_gene: TRBV28; CDR3nt: TGTGCCAGCAGTTTAGGACACCTCCCCTATGGCTACACCTTC; CDR3aa: CASSLGHLPYGYTF
abundance: .; d_gene: .; j_gene: TRBJ1-2; v_gene: TRBV2; CDR3nt: TGTGCCAGCAGTGGGCCAGGGGAAAGGGGCTACACCTTC; CDR3aa: CASSGPGERGYTF
abundance: .; d_gene: .; j_gene: TRBJ2-5; v_gene: TRBV4-2; CDR3nt: TGTGCCAGCAGCCAAGCTAGCGACCGAGAGACCCAGTACTTC; CDR3aa: CASSQASDRETQYF
abundance: .; d_gene: .; j_gene: TRBJ2-1; v_gene: TRBV11-2; CDR3nt: TGTGCCAGCAGCTTTAGCGCCGCGAGCTCCTACAATGAGCAGTTCTTC; CDR3aa: CASSFSAASSYNEQFF
abundance: .; d_gene: .; j_gene: TRBJ2-1; v_gene: TRBV7-3; CDR3nt: TGTGCCAGCAGCTTATACCCCAGCTCCTACAATGAGCAGTTCTTC; CDR3aa: CASSLYPSSYNEQFF
abundance: .; d_gene: TRBD2; j_gene: TRBJ2-1; v_gene: TRBV15; CDR3nt: TGTGCCACCAGCAGAGGGGCCAGCGGGGGTCAGAACGGCAATGAGCAGTTCTTC; CDR3aa: CATSRGASGGQNGNEQFF
abundance: .; d_gene: .; j_gene: TRBJ2-6; v_gene: TRBV19; CDR3nt: TGTGCCAGTCGCAGCTCTGGGGCCAACGTCCTGACTTTC; CDR3aa: CASRSSGANVLTF
abundance: .; d_gene: .; j_gene: TRBJ2-3; v_gene: TRBV5-1; CDR3nt: TGCGCCAGCAGCTTACAGGGTTCAGATACGCAGTATTTT; CDR3aa: CASSLQGSDTQYF
abundance: .; d_gene: TRBD1; j_gene: TRBJ1-1; v_gene: TRBV19; CDR3nt: TGTGCCAGTAGTATGCGCCAGGGGGACGCTTTCTTT; CDR3aa: CASSMRQGDAFF
abundance: .; d_gene: .; j_gene: TRBJ1-1; v_gene: TRBV19; CDR3nt: TGTGCCAGTAGGGCTGGGAGGTTCAACACTGAAGCTTTCTTT; CDR3aa: CASRAGRFNTEAFF
abundance: .; d_gene: TRBD1; j_gene: TRBJ1-2; v_gene: TRBV7-2; CDR3nt: TGTGCCAGCAGCTTCCAAGGGACAGGGGTGGCCTATGGCTACACCTTC; CDR3aa: CASSFQGTGVAYGYTF
abundance: .; d_gene: .; j_gene: TRBJ2-1; v_gene: TRBV19; CDR3nt: TGTGCCAGTAGTATATCTGAGACAGGAGAGCAGTTCTTC; CDR3aa: CASSISETGEQFF
abundance: once; d_gene: .; j_gene: TRBJ2-2; v_gene: TRBV6-5; CDR3nt: TGTGCCAGCAGTTACGACCTAGCCGGGGAGCTGTTTTTT; CDR3aa: CASSYDLAGELFF
abundance: .; d_gene: .; j_gene: TRBJ2-2; v_gene: TRBV6-5; CDR3nt: TGTGCCAGCAGTTACTCACAGGCCACCGGGGAGCTGTTTTTT; CDR3aa: CASSYSQATGELFF
abundance: .; d_gene: TRBD1; j_gene: TRBJ1-3; v_gene: TRBV9; CDR3nt: TGTGCCAGCAGCGCAAACAGGGGGTCCGGAAACACCATATATTTT; CDR3aa: CASSANRGSGNTIYF
abundance: .; d_gene: TRBD2; j_gene: TRBJ2-3; v_gene: TRBV19; CDR3nt: TGTGCCAGTAGTAGGGGACTAGCGGGTAGAGATACGCAGTATTTT; CDR3aa: CASSRGLAGRDTQYF
abundance: .; d_gene: TRBD1; j_gene: TRBJ2-2; v_gene: TRBV6-1; CDR3nt: TGTGCCAGCAGTGTTGACAGGGGAGTCACCGGGGAGCTGTTTTTT; CDR3aa: CASSVDRGVTGELFF
abundance: .; d_gene: .; j_gene: TRBJ2-7; v_gene: TRBV2; CDR3nt: TGTGCCAGCAGTCCCTTTTACGAGCAGTACTTC; CDR3aa: CASSPFYEQYF
abundance: .; d_gene: .; j_gene: TRBJ2-7; v_gene: TRBV6-1; CDR3nt: TGTGCCAGCACTTTGGCGGGAAGTAGTTACGAGCAGTACTTC; CDR3aa: CASTLAGSSYEQYF
abundance: .; d_gene: .; j_gene: TRBJ2-7; v_gene: TRBV18; CDR3nt: TGTGCCAGCTCATCGGCGGATTCGTACGAGCAGTACTTC; CDR3aa: CASSSADSYEQYF
abundance: once; d_gene: TRBD2; j_gene: TRBJ2-2; v_gene: TRBV14; CDR3nt: TGTGCCAGCAGCCAACTCGGACTAGCGGACAACACCGGGGAGCTGTTTTTT; CDR3aa: CASSQLGLADNTGELFF
abundance: few; d_gene: .; j_gene: TRBJ1-1; v_gene: TRBV2; CDR3nt: TGTGCCAGCAGTGGGGGGGTTGCTGAAGCTTTCTTT; CDR3aa: CASSGGVAEAFF
abundance: .; d_gene: TRBD1; j_gene: TRBJ2-2; v_gene: TRBV27; CDR3nt: TGTGCCACTCGACAGGGACCAGCAAACACCGGGGAGCTGTTTTTT; CDR3aa: CATRQGPANTGELFF
abundance: .; d_gene: TRBD1; j_gene: TRBJ1-5; v_gene: TRBV28; CDR3nt: TGTGCCAGCAGCTTGGACAGGGCACTCCTCAATCAGCCCCAGCATTTT; CDR3aa: CASSLDRALLNQPQHF
abundance: once; d_gene: TRBD1; j_gene: TRBJ2-7; v_gene: TRBV19; CDR3nt: TGTGCCAGTAGTATACAGGGGGACAACGAGCAGTACTTC; CDR3aa: CASSIQGDNEQYF
abundance: once; d_gene: TRBD2; j_gene: TRBJ2-7; v_gene: TRBV18; CDR3nt: TGTGCCAGCTCACCCCCTAGCGGGGGCTCCTACGAGCAGTACTTC; CDR3aa: CASSPPSGGSYEQYF
abundance: .; d_gene: TRBD1; j_gene: TRBJ2-7; v_gene: TRBV9; CDR3nt: TGTGCCAGCAGCGTCTGGGGGGACAGGGGCCACGAGCAGTACTTC; CDR3aa: CASSVWGDRGHEQYF
abundance: .; d_gene: TRBD2; j_gene: TRBJ2-7; v_gene: TRBV18; CDR3nt: TGTGCCAGCTCACCGCTGGGGGGACCACTCAGCGGGAGGAGCTCCGAGCAGTACTTC; CDR3aa: CASSPLGGPLSGRSSEQYF
abundance: once; d_gene: .; j_gene: TRBJ2-3; v_gene: TRBV30; CDR3nt: TGTGCCTGGATGCTACAGGGTGCAGATACGCAGTATTTT; CDR3aa: CAWMLQGADTQYF
abundance: .; d_gene: TRBD1; j_gene: TRBJ2-7; v_gene: TRBV5-8; CDR3nt: TGTGCCAGCAGCTTGTGGGCAGGGGGCGCATCCTACGAGCAGTACTTC; CDR3aa: CASSLWAGGASYEQYF
abundance: .; d_gene: .; j_gene: TRBJ1-2; v_gene: TRBV27; CDR3nt: TGTGCCAGCAGTGAGACAGGTCATTATGGCTACACCTTC; CDR3aa: CASSETGHYGYTF
abundance: .; d_gene: .; j_gene: TRBJ1-4; v_gene: TRBV9; CDR3nt: TGTGCCAGCAGCGTCAATAATGAAAAACTGTTTTTT; CDR3aa: CASSVNNEKLFF
abundance: .; d_gene: .; j_gene: TRBJ2-7; v_gene: TRBV7-2; CDR3nt: TGTGCCAGCAGCTTAGCGGGAGTACCCCTCTCCTACGAGCAGTACTTC; CDR3aa: CASSLAGVPLSYEQYF
abundance: .; d_gene: .; j_gene: TRBJ2-5; v_gene: TRBV5-6; CDR3nt: TGTGCCAGCAACCCGAGGGTCAGACACCAAGAGACCCAGTACTTC; CDR3aa: CASNPRVRHQETQYF
abundance: .; d_gene: .; j_gene: TRBJ2-7; v_gene: TRBV7-9; CDR3nt: TGTGCCAGCAGCTTAGCGACAGCATACGAGCAGTACTTC; CDR3aa: CASSLATAYEQYF
abundance: .; d_gene: .; j_gene: TRBJ2-2; v_gene: TRBV27; CDR3nt: TGTGCCAGCAGGGTAGAAACAGGGCATGCCGGGGAGCTGTTTTTT; CDR3aa: CASRVETGHAGELFF
abundance: .; d_gene: .; j_gene: TRBJ2-7; v_gene: TRBV5-1; CDR3nt: TGCGCCAGCAGCTCTGCGGGACCCAGCTACGAGCAGTACTTC; CDR3aa: CASSSAGPSYEQYF
abundance: .; d_gene: .; j_gene: TRBJ1-1; v_gene: TRBV2; CDR3nt: TGTGCCAGCAGTGTTGAACAGGGTTTAGGGACTGAAGCTTTCTTT; CDR3aa: CASSVEQGLGTEAFF